Listed below are T cell receptor beta chains from one sample, sequenced in a study of shared clonotypes between healthy human individuals. Clones were sequenced by immunoSEQ multiplex PCR, and TCRdb holds only the in-frame ones, with some missing. The table shows approximately 2.1 million clones, with just over 90% occurring only once. The specimen was naive CD4+ T cells from PBMCs. The receptors come from a man between 18 and 35 years old in good health. Some clones in this sample may be carry-over from other donors' samples. The CDR3 runs from the conserved cysteine through the conserved F or W. Each record gives: V gene, J gene, clone size, D gene, CDR3 DNA, CDR3 protein. D genes are given only for firm matches. Rows give clone size only sometimes, using once, few, many, or a class for an expanded clone.

TRBV5-8	TRBJ1-5	once	.	TGTGCCAGCAGCTTGGCCTTGGGGATCGGCAATCAGCCCCAGCATTTT	CASSLALGIGNQPQHF
TRBV19	TRBJ2-5	.	.	TGTGCCAGTAGTACTGGGACGGTATCACAAGAGACCCAGTACTTC	CASSTGTVSQETQYF
TRBV9	TRBJ1-3	once	TRBD1	TGTGCCAGCAGCGTAGAAGGGGGCGGAAACACCATATATTTT	CASSVEGGGNTIYF
TRBV4-2	TRBJ1-6	.	.	TGTGCCAGCAGCCAAGTCCAGGCCTCCTATAATTCACCCCTCCACTTT	CASSQVQASYNSPLHF
TRBV29-1	TRBJ2-7	.	.	TGCAGCGTTGGGTCCCGACAGATCTACGAGCAGTACTTC	CSVGSRQIYEQYF
TRBV18	TRBJ2-7	.	TRBD1	TGTGCCAGCTCACCAGGGACAGGGGGTAGGGACGAGCAGTACTTC	CASSPGTGGRDEQYF
TRBV19	TRBJ1-5	.	.	TGTGCCAGTAGTATAGGATACGGAGGGCACGCTCAGCCCCAGCATTTT	CASSIGYGGHAQPQHF
TRBV2	TRBJ2-3	once	.	TGTGCCAGCAGTGAACAGCCCACAGATACGCAGTATTTT	CASSEQPTDTQYF
TRBV10-2	TRBJ2-5	.	TRBD2	TGCGCCAGCAGTCAACGACTAGCGGAATTAGAGACCCAGTACTTC	CASSQRLAELETQYF
TRBV7-6	TRBJ1-2	.	TRBD1	TGTGCCAGCAGCCCCAGACAGGGTCCCTATGGCTACACCTTC	CASSPRQGPYGYTF
TRBV4-1	TRBJ2-5	.	.	TGCGCCAGCAGCCAAGTCAGGAAGGGAGAGACCCAGTACTTC	CASSQVRKGETQYF
TRBV19	TRBJ1-2	.	.	TGTGCCAGTAGTATAACCGGCGGCGTCCTTAACTATGGCTACACCTTC	CASSITGGVLNYGYTF
TRBV18	TRBJ1-1	.	.	TGTGCCAGCTCACCACGATGGGACACTGAAGCTTTCTTT	CASSPRWDTEAFF
TRBV5-6	TRBJ1-5	once	TRBD1	TGTGCCAGCAGCTTGGGGACAGGGGACAATCAGCCCCAGCATTTT	CASSLGTGDNQPQHF
TRBV14	TRBJ2-3	.	TRBD1	TGTGCCAGCAGCCCCGGTGGGACAGGGGGCGAGACGCAGTATTTT	CASSPGGTGGETQYF
TRBV9	TRBJ1-2	once	.	TGTGCCAGCAGCGGGACTTTCTATGGCTACACCTTC	CASSGTFYGYTF
TRBV19	TRBJ2-7	once	TRBD2	TGTGCCAGTAGTATAACTAGCGGGGACCTCTACGAGCAGTACTTC	CASSITSGDLYEQYF
TRBV4-3	TRBJ1-2	.	.	TGCGCCAGCAGCCAAGAATCGGGAGGGATCGGCTATGGCTACACCTTC	CASSQESGGIGYGYTF
TRBV5-1	TRBJ2-5	.	.	TGCGCCAGCAGCTTTAATAGCGGCCCACCGGAGACCCAGTACTTC	CASSFNSGPPETQYF
TRBV7-2	TRBJ1-1	.	.	TGTGCCAGCAGCTTATTGATGAACACTGAAGCTTTCTTT	CASSLLMNTEAFF
TRBV4-1	TRBJ2-3	.	.	TGCGCCAGCAGCCTCTATGGCGGGGTGACAGATACGCAGTATTTT	CASSLYGGVTDTQYF
TRBV9	TRBJ2-1	once	.	TGTGCCAGCGGTCTTAGTGGCAGGGGTTCCTACAATGAGCAGTTCTTC	CASGLSGRGSYNEQFF
TRBV5-6	TRBJ2-3	.	.	TGTGCCAGCAGCTCCCGTCCGGGAGACTCAACGCAGTATTTT	CASSSRPGDSTQYF
TRBV30	TRBJ1-1	few	.	TGTGCCTGGATTAACGAAGTGAACACTGAAGCTTTCTTT	CAWINEVNTEAFF
TRBV9	TRBJ1-2	.	.	TGTGCCAGCAGCGGGGGCCCGACAGAAAACTATGGCTACACCTTC	CASSGGPTENYGYTF
TRBV2	TRBJ2-7	.	.	TGTGCCAGCAGGGACTGGTCCTACGAGCAGTACTTC	CASRDWSYEQYF
TRBV6-1	TRBJ2-7	.	.	TGTGCCAGCAGTGCAGGGCACGCGACGGGGCTTCCTATCCTCTCCTACGAGCAGTACTTC	CASSAGHATGLPILSYEQYF
TRBV10-2	TRBJ2-5	.	TRBD2	TGCGCCAGCAAAAAAGGGCTAGCGGGACGGGAGACCCAGTACTTC	CASKKGLAGRETQYF